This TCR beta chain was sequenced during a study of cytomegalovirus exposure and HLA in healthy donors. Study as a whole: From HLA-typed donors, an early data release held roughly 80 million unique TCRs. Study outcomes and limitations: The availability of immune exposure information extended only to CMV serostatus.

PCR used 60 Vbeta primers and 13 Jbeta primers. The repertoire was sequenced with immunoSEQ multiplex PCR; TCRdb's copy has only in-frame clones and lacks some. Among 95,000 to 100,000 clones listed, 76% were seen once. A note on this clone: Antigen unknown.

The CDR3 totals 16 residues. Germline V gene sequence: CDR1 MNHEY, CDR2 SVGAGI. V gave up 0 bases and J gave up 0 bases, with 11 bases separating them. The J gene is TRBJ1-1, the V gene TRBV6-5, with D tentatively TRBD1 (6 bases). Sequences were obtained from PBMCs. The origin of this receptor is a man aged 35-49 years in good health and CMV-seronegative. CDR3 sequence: CASSYSGGAVNTEAFF. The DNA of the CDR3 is TGTGCCAGCAGTTACTCCGGGGGGGCGGTGAACACTGAAGCTTTCTTT.